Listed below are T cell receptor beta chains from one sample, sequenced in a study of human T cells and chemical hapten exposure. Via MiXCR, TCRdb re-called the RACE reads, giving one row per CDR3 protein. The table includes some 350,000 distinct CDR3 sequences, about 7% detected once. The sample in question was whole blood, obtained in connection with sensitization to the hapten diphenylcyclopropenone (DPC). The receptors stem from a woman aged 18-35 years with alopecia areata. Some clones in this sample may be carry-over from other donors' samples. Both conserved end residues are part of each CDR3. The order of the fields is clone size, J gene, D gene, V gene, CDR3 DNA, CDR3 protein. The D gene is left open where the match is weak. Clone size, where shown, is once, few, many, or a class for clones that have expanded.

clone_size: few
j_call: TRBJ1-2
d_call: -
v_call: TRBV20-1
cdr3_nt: TGCAGTGCTAGAGACCAGGGGAGCGATGGCTACACCTTC
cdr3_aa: CSARDQGSDGYTF

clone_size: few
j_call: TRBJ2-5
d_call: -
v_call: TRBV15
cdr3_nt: TGTGCCACCAGCAGAGCCCCCCGCGGAGGGGTAGAGACCCAGTACTTC
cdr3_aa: CATSRAPRGGVETQYF

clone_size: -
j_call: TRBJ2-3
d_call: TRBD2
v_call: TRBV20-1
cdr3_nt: TGCAGTGCTAGTCAAGCGGGGGGGCCGAAGCAAGATACGCAGTATTTT
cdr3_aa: CSASQAGGPKQDTQYF

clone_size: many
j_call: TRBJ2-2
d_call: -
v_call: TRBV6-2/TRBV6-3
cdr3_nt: TGTGCCAGCTGGAGGGCCGCCGGGGAGCTGTTTTTT
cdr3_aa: CASWRAAGELFF

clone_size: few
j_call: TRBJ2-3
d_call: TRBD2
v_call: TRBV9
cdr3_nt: TGTGCCAGCAGCCTAAGCGGGGGGGCTACGTCGAGCACAGATACGCAGTATTTT
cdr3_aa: CASSLSGGATSSTDTQYF

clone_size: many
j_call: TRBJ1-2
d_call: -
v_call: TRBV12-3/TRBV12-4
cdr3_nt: TGTGCCAGCAGTCCCCGGACAAACTATGGCTACACCTTC
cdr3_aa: CASSPRTNYGYTF

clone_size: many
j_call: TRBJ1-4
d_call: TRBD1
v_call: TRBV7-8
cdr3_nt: TGTGCCAGCAGCCCCGAGACAGGGCTGTATGAAAAACTGTTTTTT
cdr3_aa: CASSPETGLYEKLFF

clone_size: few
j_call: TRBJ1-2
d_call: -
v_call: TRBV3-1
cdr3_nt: TGTGCCAGCAGCGAGGAGGGCTACACCTTC
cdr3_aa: CASSEEGYTF

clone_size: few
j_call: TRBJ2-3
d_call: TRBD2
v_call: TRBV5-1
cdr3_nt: TGCGCCAGCAGCCCGGGACTAACCCCGACAGATACGCAGTATTTT
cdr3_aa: CASSPGLTPTDTQYF

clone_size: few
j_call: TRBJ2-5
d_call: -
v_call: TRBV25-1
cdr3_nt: TGTGCCAGCAGTGGTGGACTGGCGGGGCCCCGTCAAGAGACCCAGTACTTC
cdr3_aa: CASSGGLAGPRQETQYF